This entry is about one T cell receptor beta chain. These data belong to a study of blood T cells in healthy people across ages. Germline V lookup: CDR1 SGHVS, CDR2 FNYEAQ. Trimming left V 2 bases short and J 7 bases short, with 21 bases between. CDR3 size: 16 residues. Roughly 10 milliliters of peripheral blood were drawn from each donor. PCR was performed a second time for about 7 to 12 cycles using a sample-barcoded 5' primer and a J-beta primer mix. TCRdb processed the 5' RACE reads anew with MiXCR; each CDR3 protein has one entry. In the table there are approximately 800,000 distinct CDR3 sequences, around 50% of which are singletons.

Sequenced sample: blood. The clonotype was recovered from a middle-aged man in good health. The rearrangement uses TRBV7-6 and TRBJ2-7; tentative D call: TRBD1 (6 bases). CDR3 nucleotide sequence: TGTGCCAGCAGCTTAATGGGACAATACTCCTACAATGAGCAGTACTTC. Translation gives CASSLMGQYSYNEQYF.